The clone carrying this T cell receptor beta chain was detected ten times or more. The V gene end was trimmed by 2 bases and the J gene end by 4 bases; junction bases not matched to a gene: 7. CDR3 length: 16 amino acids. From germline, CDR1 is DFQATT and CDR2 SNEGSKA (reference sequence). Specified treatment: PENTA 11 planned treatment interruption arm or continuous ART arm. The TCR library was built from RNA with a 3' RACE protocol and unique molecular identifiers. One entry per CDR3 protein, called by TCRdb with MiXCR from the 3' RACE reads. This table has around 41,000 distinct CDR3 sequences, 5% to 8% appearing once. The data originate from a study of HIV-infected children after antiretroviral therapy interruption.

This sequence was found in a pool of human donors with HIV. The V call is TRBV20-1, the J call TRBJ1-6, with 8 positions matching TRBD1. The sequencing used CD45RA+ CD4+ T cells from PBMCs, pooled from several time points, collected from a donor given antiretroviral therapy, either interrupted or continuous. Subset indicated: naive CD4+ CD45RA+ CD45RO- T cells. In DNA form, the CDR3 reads TGCAGTGCTAGATTCCGGACAGGGAGATATAATTCACCCCTCCACTTT. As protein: CSARFRTGRYNSPLHF.